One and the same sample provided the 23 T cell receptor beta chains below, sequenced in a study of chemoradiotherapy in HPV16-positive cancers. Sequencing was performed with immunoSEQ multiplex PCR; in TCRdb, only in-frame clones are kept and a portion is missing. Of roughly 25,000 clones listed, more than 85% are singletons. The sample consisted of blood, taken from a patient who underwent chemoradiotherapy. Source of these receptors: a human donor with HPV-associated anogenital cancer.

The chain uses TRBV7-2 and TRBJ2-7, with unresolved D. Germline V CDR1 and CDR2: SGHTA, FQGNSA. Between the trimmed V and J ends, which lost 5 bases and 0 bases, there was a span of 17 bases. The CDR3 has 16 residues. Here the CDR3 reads CASSHSTGSSSYEQYF. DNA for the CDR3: TGTGCCAGCAGCCACTCTACCGGCTCAAGCTCCTACGAGCAGTACTTC. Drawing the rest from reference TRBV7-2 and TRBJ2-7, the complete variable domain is GAGVSQSPSNKVTEKGKDVELRCDPISGHTALYWYRQSLGQGLEFLIYFQGNSAPDKSGLPSDRFSAERTGGSVSTLTIQRTQQEDSAVYLCASSHSTGSSSYEQYFGPGTRLTVT.

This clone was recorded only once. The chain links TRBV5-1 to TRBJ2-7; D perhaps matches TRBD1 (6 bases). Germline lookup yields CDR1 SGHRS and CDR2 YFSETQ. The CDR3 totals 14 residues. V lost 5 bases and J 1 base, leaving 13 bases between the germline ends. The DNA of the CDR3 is TGCGCCAGCAGTCCAGGGGTCTGGTCCTACGAGCAGTACTTC. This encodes CASSPGVWSYEQYF.

CDR3 DNA: TGTGCCAGTAGTATGCTCCGGACAGGGGAGAACTATGGCTACACCTTC. Protein product: CASSMLRTGENYGYTF. The chain joins TRBV19 to TRBJ1-2, with TRBD1 matching over 9 bases. The ends lost 3 bases at V and 2 bases at J; junction bases unmatched: 7. CDR1 and CDR2 from the germline V gene are LNHDA and SQIVND (reference sequence). The CDR3 runs 16 residues.

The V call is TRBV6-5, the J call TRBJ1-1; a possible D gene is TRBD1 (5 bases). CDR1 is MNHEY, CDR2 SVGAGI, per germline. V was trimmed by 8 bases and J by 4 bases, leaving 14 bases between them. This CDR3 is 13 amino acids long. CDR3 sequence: CASSDTFGTEAFF. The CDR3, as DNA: TGTGCCAGCTCGGACACGTTCGGCACTGAAGCTTTCTTT.

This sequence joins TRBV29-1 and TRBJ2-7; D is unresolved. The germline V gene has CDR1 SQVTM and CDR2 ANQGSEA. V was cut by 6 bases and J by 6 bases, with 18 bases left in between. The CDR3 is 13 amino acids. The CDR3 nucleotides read TGCAGCGTCGCGAGAGACCGGGCTCTCGAGCAGTACTTC. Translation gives CSVARDRALEQYF.

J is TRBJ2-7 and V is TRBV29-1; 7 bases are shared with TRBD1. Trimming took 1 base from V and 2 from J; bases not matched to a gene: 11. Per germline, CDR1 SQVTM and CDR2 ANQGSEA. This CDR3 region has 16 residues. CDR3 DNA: TGCAGCGTTGAAGGGGATAACAGGGGTTCCACCTACGAGCAGTACTTC. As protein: CSVEGDNRGSTYEQYF.

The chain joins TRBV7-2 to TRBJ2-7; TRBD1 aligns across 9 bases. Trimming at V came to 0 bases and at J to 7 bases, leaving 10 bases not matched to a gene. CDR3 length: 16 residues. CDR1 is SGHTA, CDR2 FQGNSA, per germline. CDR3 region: CASSLAGTGTRGEQYF. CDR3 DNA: TGTGCCAGCAGCTTAGCTGGGACAGGGACTCGTGGTGAGCAGTACTTC.

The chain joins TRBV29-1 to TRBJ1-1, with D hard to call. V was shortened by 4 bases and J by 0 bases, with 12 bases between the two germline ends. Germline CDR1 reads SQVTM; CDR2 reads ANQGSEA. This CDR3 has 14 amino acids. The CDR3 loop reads CSVVAALMNTEAFF. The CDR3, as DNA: TGCAGCGTTGTAGCAGCTCTCATGAACACTGAAGCTTTCTTT.

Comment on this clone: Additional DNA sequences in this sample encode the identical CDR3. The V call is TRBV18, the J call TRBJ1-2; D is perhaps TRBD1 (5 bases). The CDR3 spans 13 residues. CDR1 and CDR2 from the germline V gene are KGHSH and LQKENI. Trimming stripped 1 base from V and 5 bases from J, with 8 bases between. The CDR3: CASSPRQGYGYTF. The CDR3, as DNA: TGTGCCAGCTCACCACGTCAGGGATATGGCTACACCTTC.

The chain's CDR3 is CASSRQGGQYNEQFF. For the CDR3, the DNA is TGTGCCAGCTCTCGACAGGGGGGACAGTACAATGAGCAGTTCTTC. V is TRBV18 and J is TRBJ2-1; 9 positions match TRBD1. The length of the CDR3 is 15 residues. The germline CDR1 and CDR2 sequences are KGHSH and LQKENI. V dropped 6 bases and J dropped 4; count of bases not matched to a gene: 7.

Here the CDR3 DNA reads TGTGCCAGCAGCTTGGCCAGGGGGCCGGGTTATGAGCAGTTCTTC. Translated: CASSLARGPGYEQFF. The V and J genes are TRBV5-4 and TRBJ2-1, with TRBD1 identical over 8 bases. Per germline, CDR1 SGHNT and CDR2 YYREEE (reference sequence). V lost 0 bases, J lost 8 bases, and 7 bases stayed unmatched. The CDR3 covers 15 residues.

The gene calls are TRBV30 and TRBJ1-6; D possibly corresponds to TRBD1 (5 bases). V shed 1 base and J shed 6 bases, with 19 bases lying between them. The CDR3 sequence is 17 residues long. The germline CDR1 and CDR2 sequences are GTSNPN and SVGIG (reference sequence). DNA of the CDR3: TGTGCCTGGAGTGCTTCCGGCGGGGCGTTTGGTAATTCACCCCTCCACTTT. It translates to CAWSASGGAFGNSPLHF. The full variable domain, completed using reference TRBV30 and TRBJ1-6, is SQTIHQWPATLVQPVGSPLSLECTVEGTSNPNLYWYRQAAGRGLQLLFYSVGIGQISSEVPQNLSASRPQDRQFILSSKKLLLSDSGFYLCAWSASGGAFGNSPLHFGNGTRLTVT.

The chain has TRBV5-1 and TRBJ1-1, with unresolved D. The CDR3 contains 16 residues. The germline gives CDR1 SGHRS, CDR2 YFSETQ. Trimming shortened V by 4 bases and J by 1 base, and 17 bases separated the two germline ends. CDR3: CASSLGVRAPNTEAFF. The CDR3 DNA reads TGCGCCAGCAGCCTCGGTGTTCGGGCTCCGAACACTGAAGCTTTCTTT.

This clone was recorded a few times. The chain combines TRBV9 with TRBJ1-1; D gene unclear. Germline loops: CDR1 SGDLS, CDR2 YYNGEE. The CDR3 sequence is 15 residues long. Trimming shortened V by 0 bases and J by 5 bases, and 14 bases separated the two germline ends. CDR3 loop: CASSVGSSLGTEAFF. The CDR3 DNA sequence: TGTGCCAGCAGCGTAGGTAGCTCCCTTGGTACTGAAGCTTTCTTT.

CDR3 in amino acids: CATSRDRGPYSNQPQHF. The CDR3 region has the DNA TGTGCCACCAGCAGAGATCGGGGCCCCTATAGCAATCAGCCCCAGCATTTT. The genes are TRBV15 and TRBJ1-5; TRBD1 is a possible D gene (5 bases). V was clipped by 0 bases and J by 0 bases, with 12 bases between them. Per the germline V gene, CDR1 is LNHNV and CDR2 is YYDKDF (reference sequence). This CDR3 contains 17 residues.

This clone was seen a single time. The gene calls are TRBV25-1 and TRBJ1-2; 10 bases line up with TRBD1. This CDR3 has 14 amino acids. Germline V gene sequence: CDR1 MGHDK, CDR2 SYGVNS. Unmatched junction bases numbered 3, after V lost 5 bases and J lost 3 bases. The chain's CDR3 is CASSKGQGHYGYTF. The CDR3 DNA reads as TGTGCCAGCAGTAAGGGACAGGGGCACTATGGCTACACCTTC.

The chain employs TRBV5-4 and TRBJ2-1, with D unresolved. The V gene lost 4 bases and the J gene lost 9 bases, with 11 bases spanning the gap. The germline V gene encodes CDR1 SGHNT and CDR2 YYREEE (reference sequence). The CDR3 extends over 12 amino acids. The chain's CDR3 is CASSTSRSEQFF. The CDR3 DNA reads TGTGCCAGCAGCACCTCCAGGAGTGAGCAGTTCTTC. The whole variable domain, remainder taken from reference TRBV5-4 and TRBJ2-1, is ETGVTQSPTHLIKTRGQQVTLRCSSQSGHNTVSWYQQALGQGPQFIFQYYREEENGRGNFPPRFSGLQFPNYSSELNVNALELDDSALYLCASSTSRSEQFFGPGTRLTVL.

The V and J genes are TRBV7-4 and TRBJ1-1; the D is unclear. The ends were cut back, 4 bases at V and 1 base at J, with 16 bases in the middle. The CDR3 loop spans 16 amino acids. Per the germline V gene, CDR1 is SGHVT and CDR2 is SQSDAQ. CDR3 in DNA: TGTGCCAGCAGCTCCGGCGGGGATTCATGGAACACTGAAGCTTTCTTT. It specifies CASSSGGDSWNTEAFF.

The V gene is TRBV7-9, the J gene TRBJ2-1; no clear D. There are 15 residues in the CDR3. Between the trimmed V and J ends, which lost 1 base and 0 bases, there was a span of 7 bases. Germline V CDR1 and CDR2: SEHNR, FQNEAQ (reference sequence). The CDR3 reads CASSLVRTSYNEQFF. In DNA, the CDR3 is TGTGCCAGCAGCTTAGTCAGGACCTCCTACAATGAGCAGTTCTTC.

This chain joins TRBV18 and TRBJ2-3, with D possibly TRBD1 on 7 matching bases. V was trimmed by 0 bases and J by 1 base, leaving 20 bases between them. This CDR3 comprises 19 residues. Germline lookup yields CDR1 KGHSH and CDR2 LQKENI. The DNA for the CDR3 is TGTGCCAGCTCACCACCGACCGGGCAGGGGGGTCGGGGCACAGATACGCAGTATTTT. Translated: CASSPPTGQGGRGTDTQYF.

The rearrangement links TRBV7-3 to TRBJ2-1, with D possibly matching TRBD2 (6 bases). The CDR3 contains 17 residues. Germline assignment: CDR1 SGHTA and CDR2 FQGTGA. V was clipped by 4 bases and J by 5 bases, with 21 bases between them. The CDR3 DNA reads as TGTGCCAGCAGCTCCGGGCCCTCCGGGAGAGGGCACAATGAGCAGTTCTTC. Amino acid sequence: CASSSGPSGRGHNEQFF.

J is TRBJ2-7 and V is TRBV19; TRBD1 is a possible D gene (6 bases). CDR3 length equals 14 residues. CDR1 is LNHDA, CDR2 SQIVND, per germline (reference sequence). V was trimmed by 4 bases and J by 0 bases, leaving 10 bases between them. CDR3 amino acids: CASSNRDTSYEQYF. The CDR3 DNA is TGTGCCAGTAGTAATCGGGACACCTCCTACGAGCAGTACTTC.

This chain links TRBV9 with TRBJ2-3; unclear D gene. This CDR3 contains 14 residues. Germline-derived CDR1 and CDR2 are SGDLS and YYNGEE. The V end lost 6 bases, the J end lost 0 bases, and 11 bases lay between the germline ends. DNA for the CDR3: TGTGCCAGCACCGGGTCGGTTAGCACAGATACGCAGTATTTT. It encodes CASTGSVSTDTQYF.